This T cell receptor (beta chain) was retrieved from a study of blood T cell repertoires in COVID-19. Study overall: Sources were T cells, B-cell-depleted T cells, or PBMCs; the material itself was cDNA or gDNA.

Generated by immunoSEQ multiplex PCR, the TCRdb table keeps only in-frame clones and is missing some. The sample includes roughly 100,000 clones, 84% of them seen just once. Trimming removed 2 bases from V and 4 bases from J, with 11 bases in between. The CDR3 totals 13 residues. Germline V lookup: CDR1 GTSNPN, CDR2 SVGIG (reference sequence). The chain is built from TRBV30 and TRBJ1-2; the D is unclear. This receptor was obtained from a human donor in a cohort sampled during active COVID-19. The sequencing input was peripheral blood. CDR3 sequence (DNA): TGTGCCTGGAGTTCTAAACAGCTCTATGGCTACACCTTC. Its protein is CAWSSKQLYGYTF.